This T cell receptor beta chain was obtained from a study of blood T cell repertoires in COVID-19. Study background: Nucleic acid was either cDNA or gDNA, and it came from T cells, B-cell-depleted T cells, or PBMCs.

Using immunoSEQ multiplex PCR, the repertoire was profiled, and TCRdb retains in-frame clones only, with some absent. The table lists 110,000 to 150,000 clones, around 79% of them singletons. From germline, CDR1 is LGHNA and CDR2 YNFKEQ. Trimming at V came to 0 bases and at J to 3 bases, leaving 9 bases not matched to a gene. The CDR3 runs to 18 residues. Patients of the Seattle cohort, enrolled during active infection, were followed longitudinally. The clonotype comes from a woman in her 70s with COVID-19, enrolled during active disease. The chain is built from TRBV4-2 and TRBJ1-5, with 9 nucleotides matching TRBD1. Source material: peripheral blood. The CDR3 protein is CASSQDWGTGRANQPQHF. The CDR3 DNA reads TGTGCCAGCAGCCAAGATTGGGGGACAGGGCGGGCCAATCAGCCCCAGCATTTT.